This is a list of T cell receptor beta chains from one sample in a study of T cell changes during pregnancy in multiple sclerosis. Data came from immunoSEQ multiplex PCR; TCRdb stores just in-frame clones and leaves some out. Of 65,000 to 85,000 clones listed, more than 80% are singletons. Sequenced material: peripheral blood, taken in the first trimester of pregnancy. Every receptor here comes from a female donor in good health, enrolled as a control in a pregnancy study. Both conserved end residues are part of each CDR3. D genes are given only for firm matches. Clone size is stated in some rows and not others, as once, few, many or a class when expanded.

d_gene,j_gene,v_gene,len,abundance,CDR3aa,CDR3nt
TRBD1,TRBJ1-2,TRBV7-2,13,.,CASSLDRGYGYTF,TGTGCCAGCAGCCTAGACAGGGGGTATGGCTACACCTTC
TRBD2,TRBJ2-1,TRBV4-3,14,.,CASSQEAGDNEQFF,TGCGCCAGCAGCCAGGAAGCGGGAGACAATGAGCAGTTCTTC
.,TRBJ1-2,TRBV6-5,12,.,CASRPQGYGYTF,TGTGCCAGCAGGCCTCAGGGCTATGGCTACACCTTC
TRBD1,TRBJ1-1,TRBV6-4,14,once,CASSAGTGGGEAFF,TGTGCCAGCAGTGCCGGGACAGGGGGAGGTGAAGCTTTCTTT
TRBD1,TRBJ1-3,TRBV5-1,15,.,CASRQGPDLGNTIYF,TGCGCCAGCCGACAGGGCCCCGACTTGGGAAACACCATATATTTT
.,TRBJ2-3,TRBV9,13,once,CASSRDTSSPQYF,TGTGCCAGCAGCCGGGATACGTCTTCTCCGCAGTATTTT
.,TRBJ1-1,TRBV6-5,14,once,CASRIQGSNTEAFF,TGTGCCAGCAGGATCCAGGGGTCGAACACTGAAGCTTTCTTT
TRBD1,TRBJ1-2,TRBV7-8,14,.,CASSWSGQGYGYTF,TGTGCCAGCAGCTGGTCCGGACAGGGCTATGGCTACACCTTC
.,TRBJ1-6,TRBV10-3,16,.,CAISGTDLSYNSPLHF,TGTGCCATCAGTGGGACAGACCTCTCCTATAATTCACCCCTCCACTTT
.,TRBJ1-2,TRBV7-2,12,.,CARQDASYGYTF,TGTGCCAGACAGGACGCTAGCTATGGCTACACCTTC
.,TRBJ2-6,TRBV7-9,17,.,CASSLEWGRTGANVLTF,TGTGCCAGCAGCTTAGAATGGGGGCGAACTGGGGCCAACGTCCTGACTTTC
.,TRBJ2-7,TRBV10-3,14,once,CAISGGDSSYEQYF,TGTGCCATCAGTGGGGGGGACAGTTCCTACGAGCAGTACTTC
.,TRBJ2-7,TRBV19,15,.,CASSAGTPTVGEQYF,TGTGCCAGTAGTGCCGGGACACCGACTGTGGGCGAGCAGTACTTC
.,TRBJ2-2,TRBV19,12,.,CASSIRDGELFF,TGTGCCAGTAGTATTCGGGACGGGGAGCTGTTTTTT
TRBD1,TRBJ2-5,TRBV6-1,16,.,CASSEALQGARETQYF,TGTGCCAGCAGTGAAGCTCTACAGGGGGCAAGGGAGACCCAGTACTTC
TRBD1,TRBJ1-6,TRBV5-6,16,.,CASSSLTGNFNSPLHF,TGTGCCAGCAGCTCGCTGACAGGGAACTTCAATTCACCCCTCCACTTT
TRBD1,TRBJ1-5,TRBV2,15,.,CASTRGDRVEQPQHF,TGTGCCAGCACTCGAGGGGACAGGGTAGAGCAGCCCCAGCATTTT
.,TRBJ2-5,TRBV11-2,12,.,CASSLRPETQYF,TGTGCCAGCAGCTTGCGCCCAGAGACCCAGTACTTC
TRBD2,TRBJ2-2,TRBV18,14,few,CASSPLAGTGELFF,TGTGCCAGCTCACCACTAGCGGGTACCGGGGAGCTGTTTTTT
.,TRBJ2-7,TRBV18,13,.,CASSLAQGYEQYF,TGTGCCAGCTCTCTCGCTCAGGGCTACGAGCAGTACTTC
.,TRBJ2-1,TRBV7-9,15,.,CASFPPGGSYNEQFF,TGTGCCAGCTTCCCCCCCGGGGGATCCTACAATGAGCAGTTCTTC
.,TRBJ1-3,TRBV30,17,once,CAWGPGLGGTSGNTIYF,TGTGCCTGGGGCCCGGGCCTCGGGGGGACGTCTGGAAACACCATATATTTT
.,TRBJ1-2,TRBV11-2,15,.,CASSLEVGREQGYTF,TGTGCCAGCAGCTTAGAGGTCGGCCGGGAGCAGGGCTACACCTTC
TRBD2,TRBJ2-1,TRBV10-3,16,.,CAISEFSGGAKDEQFF,TGTGCCATCAGTGAGTTTAGCGGGGGGGCCAAAGATGAGCAGTTCTTC
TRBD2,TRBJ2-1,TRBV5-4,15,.,CASSLDSGSQDEQFF,TGTGCCAGCAGCTTGGATAGCGGGAGTCAGGATGAGCAGTTCTTC
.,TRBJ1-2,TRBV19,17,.,CASRVYTRGSRGSGYTF,TGTGCCAGTAGGGTATACACGCGGGGATCTCGAGGAAGTGGCTACACCTTC
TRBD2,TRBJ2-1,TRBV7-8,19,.,CASSFRASTSGGAYNEQFF,TGTGCCAGCAGCTTCCGAGCCTCCACTAGCGGGGGTGCCTACAATGAGCAGTTCTTC
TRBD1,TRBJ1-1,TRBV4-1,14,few,CASSRRDRETEAFF,TGCGCCAGCAGCCGGCGGGACAGGGAGACTGAAGCTTTCTTT
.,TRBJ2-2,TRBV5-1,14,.,CASSLSGITGELFF,TGCGCCAGCAGCTTGTCCGGGATCACCGGGGAGCTGTTTTTT
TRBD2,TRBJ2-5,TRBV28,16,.,CASSLRLAGGLETQYF,TGTGCCAGCAGTTTAAGGCTAGCGGGGGGGCTGGAGACCCAGTACTTC
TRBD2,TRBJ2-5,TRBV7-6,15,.,CASSLGLADLETQYF,TGTGCCAGCAGCTTAGGTCTAGCGGACTTAGAGACCCAGTACTTC
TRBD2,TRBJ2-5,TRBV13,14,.,CASSLTSGGETQYF,TGTGCCAGCAGCTTGACTAGCGGGGGAGAGACCCAGTACTTC
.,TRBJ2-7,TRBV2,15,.,CASSLDSYGSYEQYF,TGTGCCAGCAGTCTCGACAGCTACGGCTCCTACGAGCAGTACTTC
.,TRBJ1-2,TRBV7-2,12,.,CASSLVNYGYTF,TGTGCCAGCAGCTTAGTAAACTATGGCTACACCTTC
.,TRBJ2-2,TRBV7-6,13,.,CASSLSGLGELFF,TGTGCCAGCAGCTTATCGGGGTTAGGGGAGCTGTTTTTT
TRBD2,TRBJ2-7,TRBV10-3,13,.,CAISGGGTYEQYF,TGTGCCATCAGTGGGGGGGGTACCTACGAGCAGTACTTC
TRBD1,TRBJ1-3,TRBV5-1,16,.,CASSAGDSYSGNTIYF,TGCGCCAGCAGTGCCGGGGACAGCTACTCTGGAAACACCATATATTTT
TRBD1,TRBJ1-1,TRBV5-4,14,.,CASSRDRGTGEAFF,TGTGCCAGCAGCCGAGACAGGGGGACAGGTGAAGCTTTCTTT
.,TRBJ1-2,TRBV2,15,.,CASRVSPFNSYGYTF,TGTGCCAGCAGGGTATCCCCGTTTAACAGTTATGGCTACACCTTC
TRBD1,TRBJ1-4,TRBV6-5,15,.,CASRGTGGTNEKLFF,TGTGCCAGCAGAGGGACAGGGGGGACTAATGAAAAACTGTTTTTT